This TCR beta chain appears in the sequencing data of a study of T-cell memory formation after mild COVID-19. Overall study: There were largely donor-specific TCR clusters. Study-level points and caveats: Researchers could not confirm that second-wave clones peaking on day 37 targeted SARS-CoV-2. Most CD4+ clones that shrank were in CM and EM, while CD8+ ones turned up in EMRA.

TCRdb recomputed calls from the 5' RACE reads with MiXCR, one row per CDR3 protein. Here the sample spans 70,000 to 100,000 distinct CDR3 sequences, approximately 13% being singletons. Notes on this clonotype: Its specificity is not known.

The CDR3 is made up of 17 amino acids. V lost 3 bases to trimming and J lost 5 bases, with 21 bases between them. CDR1 is SGDLS, CDR2 YYNGEE, per germline. This sequence originates from an adult woman who had mild COVID-19 (a few samples of this study predate the infection). Cell type and time point are not known. The sample taken for sequencing was PBMCs or a T cell subset sorted from them (not recorded which). The V gene is TRBV9, the J gene TRBJ2-1; D perhaps matches TRBD2 (6 bases). The CDR3 region is CASSGLGGTQNHNEQFF. The DNA for the CDR3 is TGTGCCAGCAGCGGGTTAGGCGGGACCCAAAATCACAATGAGCAGTTCTTC.